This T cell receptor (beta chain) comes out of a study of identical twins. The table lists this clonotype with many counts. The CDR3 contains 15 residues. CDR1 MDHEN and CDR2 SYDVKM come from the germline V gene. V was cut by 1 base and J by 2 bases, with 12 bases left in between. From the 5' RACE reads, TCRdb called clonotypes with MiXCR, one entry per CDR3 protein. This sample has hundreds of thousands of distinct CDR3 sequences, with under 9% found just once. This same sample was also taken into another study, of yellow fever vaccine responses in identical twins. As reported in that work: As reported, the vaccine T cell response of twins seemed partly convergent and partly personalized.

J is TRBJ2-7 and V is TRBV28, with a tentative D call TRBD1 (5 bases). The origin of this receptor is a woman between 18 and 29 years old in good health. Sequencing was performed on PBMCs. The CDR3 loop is CASSLYARVTYEQYF. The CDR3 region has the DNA TGTGCCAGCAGTTTATATGCCAGGGTAACCTACGAGCAGTACTTC.